Following are 25 T cell receptor beta chains from one sample sequenced in a study of shared clonotypes between healthy human individuals. Profiled with immunoSEQ multiplex PCR; TCRdb holds only in-frame clones, not every one. The data hold 550,000 to 750,000 clones, with under 95% observed a single time. Only CD45RO-negative cells positively selected for CCR7 counted as naive CD8 cells, so terminally differentiated effector memory CD45RA+ cells were excluded. Sequenced input: naive CD8+ T cells sorted from blood. These receptors were collected from a young man in good health.

This chain uses TRBV6-1 with TRBJ1-2; 7 positions match TRBD1. V trimming: 3 bases; J trimming: 5 bases; junction bases outside the gene matches: 9. The CDR3 spans 15 residues. Per the germline V gene, CDR1 is MNHNS and CDR2 is SASEGT. In DNA form, the CDR3 reads TGTGCCAGCAGTGAGACAGGGAAGATTGGGTATGGCTACACCTTC. It yields the protein CASSETGKIGYGYTF.

The chain is built from TRBV15 and TRBJ1-5; D gene uncertain. Trimming left V 8 bases short and J 1 base short, with 12 bases between. Germline V gene data show CDR1 as LNHNV and CDR2 as YYDKDF (reference sequence). This CDR3 contains 14 residues. The CDR3 DNA reads TGTGCCACCCGTATCCTGGACAGCAATCAGCCCCAGCATTTT. This sequence encodes CATRILDSNQPQHF.

The chain has TRBV15 and TRBJ2-1; no clear D gene. Germline CDR1 and CDR2: LNHNV and YYDKDF (reference sequence). Trimming took off 3 bases at V and 9 bases at J, with 15 bases between the two ends. This CDR3 has 14 residues. CDR3 in amino acids: CATSSSIGRAEQFF. The CDR3 DNA follows: TGTGCCACCAGCAGCTCTATTGGCCGGGCTGAGCAGTTCTTC.

V usage is TRBV16 and J usage is TRBJ1-1; 7 bases align to TRBD1. Trimming removed 0 bases from V and 10 bases from J; junction bases left unmatched: 8. In germline, CDR1 is KGHSY, CDR2 FQNENV. The CDR3 is made up of 14 amino acids. In DNA, the CDR3 is TGTGCCAGCAGCCAATCGGGGGGACAGTCAGGAGCTTTCTTT. It yields the protein CASSQSGGQSGAFF.

The chain uses TRBV4-3 and TRBJ2-7, with a possible D match to TRBD1 (6 bases). V shed 0 bases and J shed 3 bases, with 27 bases lying between them. The CDR3 is 20 residues long. The germline gives CDR1 LGHNA, CDR2 YSLEER. CDR3 bases: TGCGCCAGCAGCCAAGATCATGCGGAGCCGGGCACAGGGCCGGTCTACGAGCAGTACTTC. Its protein is CASSQDHAEPGTGPVYEQYF.

The V and J genes are TRBV4-1 and TRBJ2-5, with 8 bases identical to TRBD2. This CDR3 is built from 15 residues. The germline CDR1 and CDR2 sequences are MGHRA and YSYEKL. Losses at the gene ends were 3 bases for V and 4 bases for J; bases not matched to a gene: 7. The CDR3 sequence: CASSQLGLGIETQYF. The CDR3 DNA is TGCGCCAGCAGCCAGTTGGGACTAGGGATAGAGACCCAGTACTTC.

This clone was observed a handful of times. The rearrangement uses TRBV2 and TRBJ1-5; possibly TRBD1 for D (5 bases). The CDR3 sequence is 15 residues long. Trimming removed 1 base from V and 1 base from J, with 8 bases in between. Germline CDR1 is SNHLY and CDR2 is FYNNEI. The CDR3 loop reads CASSEGRESNQPQHF. The CDR3 DNA follows: TGTGCCAGCAGTGAAGGCAGGGAAAGCAATCAGCCCCAGCATTTT.

The chain has TRBV19 and TRBJ2-1, with no clear D. Germline loops: CDR1 LNHDA, CDR2 SQIVND (reference sequence). This CDR3 comprises 15 residues. The ends were cut back, 4 bases at V and 0 bases at J, with 10 bases in the middle. The CDR3 here is CASSNPGSSYNEQFF. DNA of the CDR3: TGTGCCAGTAGTAATCCCGGAAGCTCCTACAATGAGCAGTTCTTC.

The gene calls are TRBV5-1 and TRBJ1-2, with 7 nucleotides matching TRBD1. There are 15 residues in the CDR3. V was pared by 4 bases and J by 7 bases, with 13 bases of the junction left unmatched. Germline loops: CDR1 SGHRS, CDR2 YFSETQ. In DNA, the CDR3 is TGCGCCAGCAGCACGGATACAGGGGCCGGATTTGGCTACACCTTC. Protein: CASSTDTGAGFGYTF.

This chain uses TRBV11-3 with TRBJ2-1, with D possibly being TRBD2 (6 bases). This CDR3 is built from 13 residues. Germline-derived CDR1 and CDR2 are SGHNT and YENEEA. The V end was cut by 5 bases, the J end by 12 bases, with 17 bases between. CDR3 sequence: CASSPGTVGGQFF. In DNA, the CDR3 is TGTGCCAGCAGCCCGGGTACTGTGGGAGGGCAGTTCTTC. The full variable domain, in which reference TRBV11-3 and TRBJ2-1 provide the parts outside the CDR3, is EAGVVQSPRYKIIEKKQPVAFWCNPISGHNTLYWYLQNLGQGPELLIRYENEEAVDDSQLPKDRFSAERLKGVDSTLKIQPAELGDSAVYLCASSPGTVGGQFFGPGTRLTVL.

The CDR3 DNA follows: TGTGCCAGCAGTTCATACAGGGTTTTAATCGGGGAGCTGTTTTTT. Encoded protein: CASSSYRVLIGELFF. V is TRBV6-5 and J is TRBJ2-2, with a weak D call TRBD1 (6 bases). V dropped 4 bases and J dropped 7 bases, with 16 bases sitting between them. Germline CDR1 is MNHEY and CDR2 is SVGAGI. The CDR3 is 15 amino acids.

The V call is TRBV5-4, the J call TRBJ2-7; no clear D. The germline gives CDR1 SGHNT, CDR2 YYREEE (reference sequence). This CDR3 contains 13 residues. V lost 4 bases and J 3 bases, leaving 11 bases between the germline ends. In nucleotides, the CDR3 is TGTGCCAGCAGCCCAGACCTAAACTACGAGCAGTACTTC. This translates into CASSPDLNYEQYF.

This chain connects TRBV19 to TRBJ2-7; D is uncertain. Germline-derived CDR1 and CDR2 are LNHDA and SQIVND (reference sequence). The CDR3 covers 11 residues. Trimming removed 4 bases from V and 5 bases from J, with 6 bases in between. The CDR3 here is CASSNLNEQYF. The CDR3, as DNA: TGTGCCAGTAGTAATCTGAACGAGCAGTACTTC.

The rearrangement links TRBV7-9 to TRBJ2-5, with a possible D match to TRBD2 (6 bases). There are 14 residues in the CDR3. Germline V gene data show CDR1 as SEHNR and CDR2 as FQNEAQ (reference sequence). V dropped 9 bases and J dropped 9 bases, with 23 bases sitting between them. Written as DNA, the CDR3 is TGTGCCAGTGGACCGGAGGGCCCCCAGGTGGCCCAGTACTTC. Protein sequence: CASGPEGPQVAQYF.

V gene TRBV19 combines with J gene TRBJ1-1, with unresolved D. The CDR3 contains 14 residues. In germline, CDR1 is LNHDA, CDR2 SQIVND (reference sequence). V was cut by 2 bases and J by 1 base, with 8 bases left in between. The CDR3 nucleotides read TGTGCCAGTAGTATAATATCAGCGAACACTGAAGCTTTCTTT. It encodes CASSIISANTEAFF.

The V gene is TRBV7-8, the J gene TRBJ2-1; 10 positions agree with TRBD1. V gave up 5 bases and J gave up 8 bases; unmatched junction bases: 9. The CDR3 loop spans 15 amino acids. From germline, CDR1 is SGHVS and CDR2 FQNEAQ. CDR3 in amino acids: CASSADRGRGHEQFF. The CDR3 DNA sequence: TGTGCCAGCAGCGCAGACAGGGGGCGGGGCCATGAGCAGTTCTTC.

V and J are TRBV30 and TRBJ1-5; D may be TRBD1 (6 bases). CDR3 length equals 14 residues. The V end lost 1 base, the J end lost 7 bases, and 14 bases lay between the germline ends. Germline V gene data show CDR1 as GTSNPN and CDR2 as SVGIG (reference sequence). CDR3 sequence (DNA): TGTGCCTGGAGTGAATACCAGGGGAGGCAGCCCCAGCATTTT. Its translation: CAWSEYQGRQPQHF. Looking up the rest from reference TRBV30 and TRBJ1-5 gives the full variable domain: SQTIHQWPATLVQPVGSPLSLECTVEGTSNPNLYWYRQAAGRGLQLLFYSVGIGQISSEVPQNLSASRPQDRQFILSSKKLLLSDSGFYLCAWSEYQGRQPQHFGDGTRLSIL.

The rearrangement joins TRBV6-5 to TRBJ1-2; no clear D gene. From germline, CDR1 is MNHEY and CDR2 SVGAGI. CDR3 length equals 12 residues. The CDR3 is CASQAMGYGYTF. CDR3 nucleotides: TGTGCTAGCCAGGCTATGGGATATGGCTACACCTTC.

J is TRBJ2-1 and V is TRBV11-2; 9 nucleotides match TRBD1. This CDR3 region has 16 residues. Germline CDR1 reads SGHAT; CDR2 reads FQNNGV. V dropped 4 bases and J dropped 0; count of bases not matched to a gene: 4. CDR3 residues: CASSSLQGASYNEQFF. DNA for the CDR3: TGTGCCAGCAGCTCGTTACAGGGGGCCTCCTACAATGAGCAGTTCTTC. Full variable domain (missing parts from reference TRBV11-2 and TRBJ2-1): EAGVAQSPRYKIIEKRQSVAFWCNPISGHATLYWYQQILGQGPKLLIQFQNNGVVDDSQLPKDRFSAERLKGVDSTLKIQPAKLEDSAVYLCASSSLQGASYNEQFFGPGTRLTVL.

The V gene is TRBV7-2, the J gene TRBJ2-1; D is possibly TRBD1 (8 bases). CDR3 length: 16 amino acids. Trimming cost V 6 bases and J 4 bases, with 19 bases left between them. Germline V gives CDR1 SGHTA, CDR2 FQGNSA. The CDR3 protein is CASRYTGGGWYNEQFF. The DNA of the CDR3 is TGTGCCAGCAGATATACAGGGGGGGGTTGGTACAATGAGCAGTTCTTC.

The chain has TRBV4-3 and TRBJ1-1, with D hard to call. V lost 0 bases to trimming and J lost 0 bases, with 11 bases between them. This CDR3 is built from 16 residues. The V gene's germline CDR1 is LGHNA and CDR2 YSLEER. The CDR3 region is CASSQDPAVMNTEAFF. Here the CDR3 DNA reads TGCGCCAGCAGCCAAGATCCCGCAGTGATGAACACTGAAGCTTTCTTT.

This chain uses TRBV15 with TRBJ2-1, with D tentatively TRBD1 or TRBD2 (5 bases each). Germline loops: CDR1 LNHNV, CDR2 YYDKDF (reference sequence). This CDR3 has 11 amino acids. V lost 5 bases and J lost 10, with 9 bases in between. Here the CDR3 DNA reads TGTGCCACCAGCTCCCGGGACGAGCAGTTCTTC. This gives the protein CATSSRDEQFF.

V and J are TRBV28 and TRBJ1-3; D ambiguous. The CDR3 sequence is 14 residues long. V was shortened by 7 bases and J by 0 bases, with 10 bases between the two germline ends. Germline assignment: CDR1 MDHEN and CDR2 SYDVKM. CDR3 nucleotides: TGTGCCAGCAAGGGCCCCTACTCTGGAAACACCATATATTTT. Translation: CASKGPYSGNTIYF.

Points on this clone: Other DNA sequences in the same sample also yield this CDR3. This chain joins TRBV27 and TRBJ1-2; 7 nucleotides line up with TRBD1. This CDR3 is 13 amino acids long. Trimming removed 4 bases from V and 3 bases from J; junction bases left unmatched: 2. Germline assignment: CDR1 MNHEY and CDR2 SMNVEV (reference sequence). Here the CDR3 reads CASSYRGDYGYTF. CDR3 sequence (DNA): TGTGCCAGCAGTTACAGGGGCGACTATGGCTACACCTTC.

The chain is built from TRBV15 and TRBJ1-4; D ambiguous. CDR1 is LNHNV, CDR2 YYDKDF, per germline (reference sequence). The CDR3 sequence is 18 residues long. Between the trimmed V and J ends, which lost 2 bases and 0 bases, there was a span of 16 bases. This CDR3 reads CATSRSPMNTATNEKLFF. The CDR3 DNA sequence: TGTGCCACCAGCAGATCCCCTATGAACACTGCAACTAATGAAAAACTGTTTTTT.